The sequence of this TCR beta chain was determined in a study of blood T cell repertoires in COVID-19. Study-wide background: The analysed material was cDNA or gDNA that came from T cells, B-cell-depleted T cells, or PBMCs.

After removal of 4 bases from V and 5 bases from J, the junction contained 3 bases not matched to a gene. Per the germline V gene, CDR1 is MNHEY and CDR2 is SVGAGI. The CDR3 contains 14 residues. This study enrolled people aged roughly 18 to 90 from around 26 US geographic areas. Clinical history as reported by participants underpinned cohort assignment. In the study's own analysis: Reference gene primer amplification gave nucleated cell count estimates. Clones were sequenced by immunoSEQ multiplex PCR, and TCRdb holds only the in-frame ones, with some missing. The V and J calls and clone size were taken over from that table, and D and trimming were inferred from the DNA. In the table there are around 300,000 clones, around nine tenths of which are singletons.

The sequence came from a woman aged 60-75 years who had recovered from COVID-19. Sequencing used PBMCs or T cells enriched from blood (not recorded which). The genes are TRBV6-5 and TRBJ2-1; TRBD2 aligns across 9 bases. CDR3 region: CASSLAGDNNEQFF. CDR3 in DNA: TGTGCCAGCAGTTTAGCGGGGGATAACAATGAGCAGTTCTTC.